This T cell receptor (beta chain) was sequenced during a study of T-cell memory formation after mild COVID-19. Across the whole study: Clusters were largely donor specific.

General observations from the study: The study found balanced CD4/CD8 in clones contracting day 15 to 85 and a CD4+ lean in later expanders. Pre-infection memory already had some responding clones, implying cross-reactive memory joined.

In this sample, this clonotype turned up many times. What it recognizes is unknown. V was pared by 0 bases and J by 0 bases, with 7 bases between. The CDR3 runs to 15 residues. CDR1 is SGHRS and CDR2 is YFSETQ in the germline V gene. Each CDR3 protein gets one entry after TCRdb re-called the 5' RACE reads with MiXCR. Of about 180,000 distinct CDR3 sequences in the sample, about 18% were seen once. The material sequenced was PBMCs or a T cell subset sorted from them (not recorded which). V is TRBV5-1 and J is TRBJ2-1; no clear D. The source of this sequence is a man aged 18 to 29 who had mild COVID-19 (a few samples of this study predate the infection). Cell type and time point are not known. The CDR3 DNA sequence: TGCGCCAGCAGCTTGGATTTGAGCTCCTACAATGAGCAGTTCTTC. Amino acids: CASSLDLSSYNEQFF.